The 18 T cell receptor beta chains given below trace back to one sample, sequenced in a study of T cell clonality in common variable immunodeficiency (dated by TCRdb to between 2014 and 2016). Library construction relied on the immunoSEQ multiplex PCR assay. The table comes from immuneACCESS by way of TCRdb, which keeps in-frame sequences with V and J called. Part of the clones is missing from these tables; in studies checked, under half for an unresolved V gene and the rest for unknown reasons. Across this sample, tens of thousands of clones were tabulated and none appeared just once. Together, the top ten hold roughly 2.8% of the sample. The specimen sequenced was peripheral blood mononuclear cells. The receptors stem from a person aged 18-70 years in good health.

This clone was seen a few times. Coverage ceases 3 residues before the CDR3 finishes, and the germline J gene fills in the end. The J gene is TRBJ1-2, the V gene TRBV18; TRBD1 matches 8 bases. CDR1 and CDR2 from the germline V gene are KGHSH and LQKENI. The V and J ends lost 0 bases and 0 bases, in that order; junction bases with no gene match: 3. The CDR3 has 16 amino acids. CDR3: CASSPPQGAANYGYTF. The part of the CDR3 DNA that was read is TGTGCCAGCTCACCACCCCAGGGGGCAGCTAACTATGGC.

There are many counts of this clone. The read stops 3 residues short of the end of the CDR3; the missing end is completed from the germline J gene. This chain joins TRBV15 and TRBJ1-2; weak D call: TRBD1 (6 bases). V dropped 1 base and J dropped 6 bases, with 12 bases sitting between them. The CDR3 spans 14 residues. From germline, CDR1 is LNHNV and CDR2 YYDKDF (reference sequence). CDR3 residues: CATSRGGQSDGYTF. The CDR3 DNA, read in part, is TGTGCCACCAGCAGAGGAGGACAGTCTGATGGC.

To note about this clone: A read error may produce the germline difference seen at one junction end. The CDR3 end is not reached by the read, which stops 3 residues before it; the germline J gene fills it in. The chain carries TRBV11-3 and TRBJ1-3; 7 bases map to TRBD1. The CDR3 extends over 15 amino acids. The germline V gene encodes CDR1 SGHNT and CDR2 YENEEA. CDR3: CASSDRDLVGNTIYF. The sequenced CDR3 bases are TGTGCCAGCAGCGACAGGGATTTGGTCGGAAACACA.

As for this clone: The read ends 3 residues before the CDR3 terminus; that terminus is restored from the germline J gene. V gene TRBV29-1 combines with J gene TRBJ1-3; maybe TRBD1 (6 bases). The V and J ends lost 4 bases and 0 bases respectively, with 16 bases between them. This CDR3 has 16 residues. CDR1 is SQVTM and CDR2 is ANQGSEA in the germline V gene. CDR3 sequence reads: CSVADRWTSSGNTIYF. The DNA read from the CDR3 is TGCAGCGTTGCCGACAGGTGGACCAGCTCTGGAAACACC.

This clone appeared many times. With the read ending 3 residues before the CDR3 end, the germline J gene is used to fill in that end. The chain recombines TRBV20-1 with TRBJ2-5; D is undetermined. V was trimmed by 5 bases and J by 5 bases, leaving 18 bases between them. Looked up from germline, CDR1 is DFQATT and CDR2 is SNEGSKA (reference sequence). This CDR3 is built from 14 residues. The covered CDR3 bases are TGCAGTGCTCCCGCAACTTCAGGCGCGGAGACC. Translated, it gives CSAPATSGAET. The full-length CDR3 reads as CSAPATSGAETQYF.

This clone was recorded at least ten times. The read comes to an end 3 residues before the CDR3 does, leaving the germline J gene to fill in the end. V and J are TRBV5-1 and TRBJ2-3; 7 nucleotides align to TRBD2. CDR1 is SGHRS, CDR2 YFSETQ, per germline. The CDR3 is 16 amino acids. Losses at the gene ends were 0 bases for V and 4 bases for J; bases not matched to a gene: 8. The sequenced part of the CDR3 DNA is TGCGCCAGCAGCTTGGAAGGGAGGGCGGGGTCAGATACG. It is translated as CASSLEGRAGSDT. The CDR3 reads in full as CASSLEGRAGSDTQYF.

This clone was counted ten times or more. The sequenced fragment ends 3 residues before the CDR3 boundary, so the rest is inferred from the germline J gene. This chain connects TRBV30 to TRBJ2-5; 11 bases map to TRBD1. Trimming took 3 bases from V and 3 from J; bases not matched to a gene: 9. The CDR3 has 16 residues. Germline V gene lookup returns CDR1 GTSNPN and CDR2 SVGIG (reference sequence). CDR3 DNA, as far as it was read: TGTGCCTGGAGACCGGGACAGGGGGTTTGGAAAGAGACC. Amino acid sequence: CAWRPGQGVWKET. The whole CDR3 is CAWRPGQGVWKETQYF. Supplemented by reference TRBV30 and TRBJ2-5, the full variable domain reads SQTIHQWPATLVQPVGSPLSLECTVEGTSNPNLYWYRQAAGRGLQLLFYSVGIGQISSEVPQNLSASRPQDRQFILSSKKLLLSDSGFYLCAWRPGQGVWKETQYFGPGTRLLVL.

This clone was recorded many times. The observed sequence ends 3 residues before the CDR3 terminus, with the missing tail filled in from the germline J gene. The J gene is TRBJ2-7, the V gene TRBV4-1, with 13 bases identical to TRBD2. V trimming: 2 bases; J trimming: 4 bases; junction bases outside the gene matches: 2. CDR3 length: 15 amino acids. The germline CDR1 and CDR2 sequences are MGHRA and YSYEKL. The CDR3 loop reads CASSQRTSGSYEQYF. The sequenced part of the CDR3 DNA is TGCGCCAGCAGCCAACGGACTAGCGGGAGTTACGAG.

At least ten counts were recorded for this clone. Read sequence stops 3 residues before the CDR3 end, and the germline J gene provides the missing end. The chain employs TRBV6-1 and TRBJ1-1; maybe TRBD1 (6 bases). CDR3 size: 14 residues. The V end was cut by 4 bases, the J end by 6 bases, with 15 bases between. Germline V gene sequence: CDR1 MNHNS, CDR2 SASEGT. The CDR3 sequence is CASSALGGLAEAFF. The DNA read from the CDR3 is TGTGCCAGCAGTGCCCTAGGGGGTCTTGCTGAA.

In its sample, this clone was seen many times. The observed sequence ends 3 residues before the CDR3 terminus, with the missing tail filled in from the germline J gene. The V gene is TRBV20-1, the J gene TRBJ2-1, with TRBD2 matching over 7 bases. The germline gives CDR1 DFQATT, CDR2 SNEGSKA (reference sequence). The ends lost 3 bases at V and 9 bases at J; junction bases unmatched: 14. CDR3 size: 15 residues. The CDR3 DNA, read in part, is TGCAGTGCTAGGGGGGGTGGGACTAATCTTTTTGAG. Translated, it gives CSARGGGTNLFE. The entire CDR3 is CSARGGGTNLFEQFF.

Many counts were recorded for this clone. The CDR3 end is not reached by the read, which stops 3 residues before it; the germline J gene fills it in. This chain uses TRBV30 with TRBJ1-1; D remains unclear. The CDR3 spans 16 residues. Trimming pared 0 bases from V and 1 base from J, leaving 15 bases between. In germline, CDR1 is GTSNPN, CDR2 SVGIG (reference sequence). This CDR3 reads CAWSVRPRAGNTEAFF. The DNA read from the CDR3 is TGTGCCTGGAGTGTACGCCCAAGGGCGGGGAACACTGAA. The whole variable domain, filled in from reference TRBV30 and TRBJ1-1, reads SQTIHQWPATLVQPVGSPLSLECTVEGTSNPNLYWYRQAAGRGLQLLFYSVGIGQISSEVPQNLSASRPQDRQFILSSKKLLLSDSGFYLCAWSVRPRAGNTEAFFGQGTRLTVV.

This clone appeared many times. From the germline J gene comes the end of the CDR3, since the read stops 3 residues before it. The rearrangement uses TRBV6-2 or TRBV6-3 and TRBJ1-4; weak D call: TRBD1 (5 bases). The CDR3 is 14 residues long. CDR1 is MNHEY and CDR2 is SVGEGT in the germline V gene. This CDR3 reads CASSYSSGANVLFF. The part of the CDR3 DNA that was read is TGTGCCAGCAGTTACTCCTCTGGGGCCAACGTA.

Details on this clone: Given a much more abundant clone one base away, this may be a read error. The read is 3 residues too short to cover the CDR3 end, so that end is filled in from the germline J gene. J is TRBJ1-1 and V is TRBV7-9; 7 bases fit TRBD1. V lost 2 bases, J lost 7 bases, and 1 base stayed unmatched. This CDR3 is built from 12 residues. Germline CDR1 is SEHNR and CDR2 is FQNEAQ (reference sequence). This CDR3 is CASSLQGGEAFF. CDR3 bases read: TGTGCCAGCAGCTTACAGGGGGGTGAA.

This clone was observed many times. The observed sequence ends 3 residues before the CDR3 terminus, with the missing tail filled in from the germline J gene. The chain couples TRBV6-2 or TRBV6-3 to TRBJ2-3; TRBD2 matches 9 bases. The CDR3 length is 15 residues. V lost 10 bases to trimming and J lost 5 bases; unmatched junction nucleotides: 13. CDR1 MNHEY and CDR2 SVGEGT come from the germline V gene. CDR3 in amino acids: CATISSGAVGDTQYF. The CDR3 bases that were read are TGTGCCACCATATCTAGCGGGGCGGTCGGAGATACG.

This clone has ten or more counts. This CDR3 is CASSRDRKNSPLHF. The covered CDR3 bases are TGTGCCAGCAGCCGGGACAGAAAAAATTCACCC. The chain joins TRBV7-9 to TRBJ1-6, with 7 bases aligning to TRBD1. Coverage ceases 3 residues before the CDR3 finishes, and the germline J gene fills in the end. Germline lookup yields CDR1 SEHNR and CDR2 FQNEAQ (reference sequence). This CDR3 has 14 residues. V lost 5 bases to trimming and J lost 7 bases; unmatched junction nucleotides: 5. Full variable domain (outside the CDR3, taken from reference TRBV7-9 and TRBJ1-6): DTGVSQNPRHKITKRGQNVTFRCDPISEHNRLYWYRQTLGQGPEFLTYFQNEAQLEKSRLLSDRFSAERPKGSFSTLEIQRTEQGDSAMYLCASSRDRKNSPLHFGNGTRLTVT.

The sample holds many counts of this clone. Read sequence stops 3 residues before the CDR3 end, and the germline J gene provides the missing end. The J gene is TRBJ2-1, the V gene TRBV20-1, with D possibly matching TRBD1 (5 bases). Germline CDR1 DFQATT, CDR2 SNEGSKA (reference sequence). V was cut by 3 bases and J by 0 bases, with 18 bases left in between. CDR3 size: 17 residues. The covered CDR3 bases are TGCAGTGCTAGCAAGGCTACAGGCGCCAGCTCCTACAATGAG. Translated: CSASKATGASSYNE. The whole CDR3 region reads CSASKATGASSYNEQFF.

This clone was observed many times. The read ends 3 residues shy of where the CDR3 ends; the end is completed using the germline J gene. This sequence joins TRBV2 and TRBJ2-4; 8 nucleotides line up with TRBD1. The CDR3 runs 15 residues. Trimming removed 4 bases from V and 5 bases from J; junction bases left unmatched: 7. CDR1 SNHLY and CDR2 FYNNEI come from the germline V gene. CDR3 DNA, as far as it was read: TGTGCCAGCAGTGGCCCAGGGGGCTCTGAAAACATT. This encodes CASSGPGGSENI. The CDR3, in full, reads CASSGPGGSENIQYF.

This clone was detected ten times or more. The read ends 3 residues early relative to the CDR3; the germline J gene fills the gap. V usage is TRBV20-1 and J usage is TRBJ2-5; 10 bases agree with TRBD2. Germline V lookup: CDR1 DFQATT, CDR2 SNEGSKA (reference sequence). The length of the CDR3 is 14 residues. Unmatched junction bases numbered 10, after V lost 8 bases and J lost 4 bases. The covered CDR3 bases are TGCAGTACCAGGCTAGCGGGAGCAGGAGAGACC. This gives the protein CSTRLAGAGET. The entire CDR3 sequence reads CSTRLAGAGETQYF.